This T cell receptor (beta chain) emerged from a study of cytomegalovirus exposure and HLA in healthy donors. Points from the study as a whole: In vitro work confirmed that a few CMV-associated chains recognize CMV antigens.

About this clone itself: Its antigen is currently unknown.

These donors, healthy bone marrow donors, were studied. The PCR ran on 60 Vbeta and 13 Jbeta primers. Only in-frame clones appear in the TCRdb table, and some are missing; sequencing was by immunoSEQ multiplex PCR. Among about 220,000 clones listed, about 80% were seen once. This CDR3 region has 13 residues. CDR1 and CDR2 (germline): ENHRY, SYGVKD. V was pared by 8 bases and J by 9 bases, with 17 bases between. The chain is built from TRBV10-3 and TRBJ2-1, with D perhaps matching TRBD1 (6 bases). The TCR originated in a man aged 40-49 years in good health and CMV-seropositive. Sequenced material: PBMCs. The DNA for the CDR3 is TGTGCCATCCGAGCACCCGTACAGGGTGAGCAGTTCTTC. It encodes CAIRAPVQGEQFF.